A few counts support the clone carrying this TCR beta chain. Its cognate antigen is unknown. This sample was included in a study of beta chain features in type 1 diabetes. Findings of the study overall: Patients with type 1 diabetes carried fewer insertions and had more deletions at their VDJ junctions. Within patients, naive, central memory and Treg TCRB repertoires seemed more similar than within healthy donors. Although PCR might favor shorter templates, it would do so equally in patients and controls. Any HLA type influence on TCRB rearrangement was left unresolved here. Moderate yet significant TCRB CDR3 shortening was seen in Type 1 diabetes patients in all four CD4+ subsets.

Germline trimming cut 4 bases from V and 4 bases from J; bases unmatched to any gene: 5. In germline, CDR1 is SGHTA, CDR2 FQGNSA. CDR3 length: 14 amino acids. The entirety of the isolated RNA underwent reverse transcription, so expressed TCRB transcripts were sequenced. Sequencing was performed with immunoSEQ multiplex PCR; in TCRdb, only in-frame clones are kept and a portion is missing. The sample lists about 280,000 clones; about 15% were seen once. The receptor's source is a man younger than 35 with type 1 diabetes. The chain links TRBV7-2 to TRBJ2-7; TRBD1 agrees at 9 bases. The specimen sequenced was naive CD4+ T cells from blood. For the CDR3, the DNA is TGTGCCAGCAGCTCTGGGACAGGGCCTTACGAGCAGTACTTC. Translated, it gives CASSSGTGPYEQYF.